The entry below describes one TCR beta chain. This sample is part of a study of cytomegalovirus exposure and HLA in healthy donors. The CDR3 sequence is 12 residues long. The V end was cut by 4 bases, the J end by 8 bases, with 9 bases between. CDR1 and CDR2 from the germline V gene are MNHEY and SMNVEV (reference sequence). The donors gave bone marrow, and they were healthy. Primers: 60 Vbeta forward and 13 Jbeta reverse. Libraries were prepared by immunoSEQ multiplex PCR; TCRdb keeps only in-frame clonotypes and omits some of them. Among 150,000 or so clones listed, 60% to 80% were seen once. The rearrangement links TRBV27 to TRBJ2-1; D unclear. The sequence was collected from a woman between 35 and 50 years old in good health and CMV-seropositive. Sequenced input: PBMCs. The CDR3 is CASSSFSDEQFF. DNA for the CDR3: TGTGCCAGCAGTTCATTTTCGGATGAGCAGTTCTTC.